Listed here are 20 T cell receptor beta chains from one sample, sequenced in a study of regulatory T cells in long-lasting Graves disease (dated by TCRdb to the early 2020s). The time point label on this specimen signifies: newly diagnosed GD, antithyroid drugs for less than 3 months. RNA was extracted from PBMCs in TRIzol for both TCR sequencing and RNA sequencing. The library relied on multiplex PCR. Sequencing was carried out with an Illumina HiSeq 4000. iRepertoire HTBI primers and Arm-PCR amplification of CDR3 regions were used to construct TCR beta libraries. The public reads were reanalyzed by TCRdb: fastp trimming at Q25, MiXCR alignment, in-frame beta chains only. Each CDR3 protein appears once, grouped with its most common genes and DNA. The sample table holds under 300,000 distinct CDR3 sequences, of which 20% were seen once. 11% to 15% of the sample goes to the ten largest clones. The starting material was peripheral blood mononuclear cells (PBMCs), obtained at new diagnosis, from a patient treated with antithyroid drugs. Receptors originate from a female donor with Graves disease.

This clonotype was found a few times. The genes are TRBV10-1 and TRBJ2-7; TRBD1 aligns across 10 bases. V shed 1 base, J shed 7 bases, and the junction held 1 base outside the gene matches. Germline V gives CDR1 WNHNN, CDR2 SYGVQD (reference sequence). The CDR3 loop spans 13 amino acids. CDR3: CASSEWTGGEQYF. The DNA of the CDR3 is TGCGCCAGCAGTGAGTGGACAGGGGGGGAGCAGTACTTC.

This clonotype was observed at least ten times. This chain links TRBV2 with TRBJ1-6; 8 bases align to TRBD1. V lost 6 bases and J lost 4; bases outside the gene matches: 8. Germline V gene lookup returns CDR1 SNHLY and CDR2 FYNNEI. This CDR3 is 16 amino acids long. The CDR3 is CASSGQGEGYNSPLHF. The DNA for the CDR3 is TGTGCCAGCAGCGGACAGGGTGAGGGGTATAATTCACCCCTCCACTTT.

This clonotype was detected many times. The CDR3 nucleotides are TGTGCCAGCAGTGAACGATTGGCGGGTAGCAATCAGCCCCAGCATTTT. Its protein product is CASSERLAGSNQPQHF. The J gene is TRBJ1-5, the V gene TRBV2; unclear D gene. Per the germline V gene, CDR1 is SNHLY and CDR2 is FYNNEI. V lost 2 bases and J lost 0, with 11 bases in between. The CDR3 runs to 16 residues. Full variable domain (rest looked up from reference TRBV2 and TRBJ1-5): EPEVTQTPSHQVTQMGQEVILRCVPISNHLYFYWYRQILGQKVEFLVSFYNNEISEKSEIFDDQFSVERPDGSNFTLKIRSTKLEDSAMYFCASSERLAGSNQPQHFGDGTRLSIL.

This clonotype was seen ten or more times. The V gene is TRBV2, the J gene TRBJ1-5, with TRBD1 identical over 9 bases. CDR3 length equals 15 residues. V was pared by 6 bases and J by 7 bases, with 10 bases of the junction left unmatched. Per germline, CDR1 SNHLY and CDR2 FYNNEI. CDR3 sequence reads: CASRQQGARGQPQHF. In DNA form, the CDR3 reads TGTGCCAGCAGACAACAGGGGGCTAGGGGGCAGCCCCAGCATTTT.

This clonotype came up many times. The chain is built from TRBV24-1 and TRBJ2-7; 9 nucleotides align to TRBD1. Germline-derived CDR1 and CDR2 are KGHDR and SFDVKD. CDR3 length: 13 residues. V trimming: 4 bases; J trimming: 5 bases; junction bases outside the gene matches: 2. In DNA, the CDR3 is TGTGCCACCAGTGAGGGACAGGGCCACGAGCAGTACTTC. This encodes CATSEGQGHEQYF.

A note on this clonotype: This likely traces to a read error, being one base from a far larger clone. The V gene is TRBV4-1, the J gene TRBJ2-1, with D perhaps TRBD2 (6 bases). The germline V and J ends were trimmed by 0 bases and 8 bases, with 11 bases remaining between them. CDR3 size: 14 residues. Germline V gives CDR1 MGHRA, CDR2 YSYEKL. CDR3 region: CASSQDPGDHEQFF. CDR3 nucleotide sequence: TGCGCCAGCAGCCAAGATCCGGGGGACCATGAGCAGTTCTTC.

This clonotype turned up a few times. Its ends do not fully match the called genes, so a read error is possible. The V gene is TRBV19, the J gene TRBJ2-2; D call uncertain. CDR1 is LNHDA, CDR2 SQIVND, per germline (reference sequence). There are 14 residues in the CDR3. The DNA for the CDR3 is TGTGCCAGTAGAATAGCAGGGAACACCGGGGAGCTGTTTTTT. It translates to CASRIAGNTGELFF.

There are many counts of this clonotype. This rearrangement joins TRBV18 to TRBJ1-3; no clear D. The germline V gene encodes CDR1 KGHSH and CDR2 LQKENI. This CDR3 has 12 amino acids. V gave up 8 bases and J gave up 0 bases, with 5 bases separating them. The DNA of the CDR3 is TGTGCCAGCAGTCCCTCTGGAAACACCATATATTTT. This translates into CASSPSGNTIYF.

In regard to this clonotype: This may arise from a read error, as a much more abundant clone is one base away. The genes are TRBV10-1 and TRBJ2-3; 7 bases agree with TRBD2. The CDR3 is 14 amino acids. The germline V gene has CDR1 WNHNN and CDR2 SYGVQD (reference sequence). The CDR3 here is CASSTSGGSETRYF. The CDR3 bases are TGCGCCAGCAGTACTAGTGGCGGGAGTGAGACCCGGTACTTC.

As regards this clonotype: This likely reflects a read error, since a far larger clone is one base away. The chain joins TRBV28 to TRBJ2-7, with D possibly called TRBD1 or TRBD2 (5 bases each). V was shortened by 8 bases and J by 3 bases, with 20 bases between the two germline ends. Germline V gives CDR1 MDHEN, CDR2 SYDVKM. The CDR3 loop spans 15 amino acids. The CDR3 sequence is CASGGSGAGNYEQYF. CDR3 nucleotides: TGTGCCAGCGGCGGGTCTGGGGCTGGAAACTACGAGCAGTACTTC.

The chain joins TRBV30 to TRBJ1-4; 7 positions match TRBD1. Germline V gene lookup returns CDR1 GTSNPN and CDR2 SVGIG (reference sequence). With V trimmed by 5 bases and J by 8 bases, 8 bases remained unmatched. This CDR3 has 13 amino acids. Here the CDR3 reads CAWGQVSTEKLFF. For the CDR3, the DNA is TGTGCCTGGGGACAGGTTAGCACGGAAAAACTGTTTTTT.

Details on this clonotype: This could be a read error, since a much larger clone is one nucleotide away. The chain has TRBV7-2 and TRBJ1-1, with D hard to call. Germline CDR1 and CDR2: SGHTA and FQGNSA. Trimming removed 5 bases at V and 4 bases at J, with 11 bases between. The CDR3 has 13 residues. The CDR3 protein is CASSEPGCTEAFF. The CDR3 nucleotides are TGTGCCAGCAGCGAGCCGGGGTGCACTGAAGCTTTCTTT.

The sample holds many counts of this clonotype. The chain couples TRBV19 to TRBJ2-4; TRBD2 might be the D (5 bases). Trimming cost V 5 bases and J 8 bases, with 13 bases left between them. There are 13 residues in the CDR3. Per the germline V gene, CDR1 is LNHDA and CDR2 is SQIVND (reference sequence). CDR3 amino acids: CASSGLDSHIQYF. CDR3 in DNA: TGTGCCAGTAGTGGGTTGGACTCGCACATTCAGTACTTC.

CDR3 protein: CSIEGGQEIPNTEAFF. CDR3 in DNA: TGCAGCATAGAGGGGGGACAGGAGATCCCGAACACTGAAGCTTTCTTT. This chain connects TRBV29-1 to TRBJ1-1; 8 bases are shared with TRBD1. V shed 8 bases and J 1 base; nucleotides not matched to a gene: 15. Looked up from germline, CDR1 is SQVTM and CDR2 is ANQGSEA. CDR3 length: 16 residues.

The chain recombines TRBV20-1 with TRBJ1-2, with 9 bases lining up with TRBD1. The germline CDR1 and CDR2 sequences are DFQATT and SNEGSKA (reference sequence). Germline trimming cut 7 bases from V and 8 bases from J; bases unmatched to any gene: 11. The CDR3 sequence is 13 residues long. The CDR3 loop is CSGMRTGVRGYTF. The CDR3 region has the DNA TGCAGTGGAATGCGGACAGGGGTCCGGGGCTACACCTTC.

V gene TRBV7-2 combines with J gene TRBJ2-1; 14 nucleotides line up with TRBD2. Germline assignment: CDR1 SGHTA and CDR2 FQGNSA. The CDR3 totals 16 residues. The V and J ends lost 7 bases and 5 bases, in that order; junction bases with no gene match: 7. CDR3 sequence: CASTMTSGRAHNEQFF. CDR3 in DNA: TGTGCCAGCACCATGACTAGCGGGAGGGCCCACAATGAGCAGTTCTTC.

This clonotype was counted at least ten times. This rearrangement joins TRBV28 to TRBJ1-4; D not resolved. Germline V CDR1 and CDR2: MDHEN, SYDVKM. The CDR3 sequence is 15 residues long. V was trimmed by 4 bases and J by 7 bases, leaving 16 bases between them. CDR3 region: CASSSMSRGTEKLFF. The CDR3 region has the DNA TGTGCCAGCAGTTCAATGAGTCGGGGAACTGAAAAACTGTTTTTT.

This clonotype was counted many times. V and J are TRBV2 and TRBJ1-4; 10 bases match TRBD1. The CDR3 has 13 residues. J lost 7 bases, V lost 7 bases, and 3 bases had no gene match. Per the germline V gene, CDR1 is SNHLY and CDR2 is FYNNEI. The CDR3 DNA follows: TGTGCCAGCACTGGACAGGGGGGTGAAAAACTGTTTTTT. The encoded protein is CASTGQGGEKLFF.

This clonotype was picked up a small number of times. The rearrangement joins TRBV10-2 to TRBJ2-3, with TRBD2 matching over 14 bases. In germline, CDR1 is WSHSY, CDR2 SAAADI. The junction had 10 bases not matched to a gene; V was cut back by 5 bases and J by 6 bases. This CDR3 region has 17 residues. As DNA, the CDR3 is TGCGCCAGCAGTCCCCTGGGACTAGCGGGAGAAGGGGATACGCAGTATTTT. Translation gives CASSPLGLAGEGDTQYF.

Many counts were recorded for this clonotype. The chain uses TRBV28 and TRBJ1-2; maybe TRBD1 (5 bases). This CDR3 spans 13 amino acids. V was shortened by 4 bases and J by 2 bases, with 8 bases between the two germline ends. Germline CDR1 is MDHEN and CDR2 is SYDVKM. The CDR3 DNA is TGTGCCAGCAGTTCAGGGCGGAACTATGGCTACACCTTC. Residues: CASSSGRNYGYTF.